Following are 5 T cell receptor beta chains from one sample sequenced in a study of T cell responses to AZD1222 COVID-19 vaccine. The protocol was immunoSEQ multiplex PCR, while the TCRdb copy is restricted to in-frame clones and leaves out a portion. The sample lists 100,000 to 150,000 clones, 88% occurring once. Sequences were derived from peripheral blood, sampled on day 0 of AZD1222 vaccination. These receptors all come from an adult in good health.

As DNA, the CDR3 is TGTGCCAGCAGCATCTGGCCAGCGGGGGGGCTTGGGCGCGCAGATACGCAGTATTTT. Protein: CASSIWPAGGLGRADTQYF. This chain links TRBV21-1 with TRBJ2-3; the table's D gene call, TRBD2, was not cross checked with the DNA. TRBV21-1 is flagged as a pseudogene. The CDR3 has 19 residues.

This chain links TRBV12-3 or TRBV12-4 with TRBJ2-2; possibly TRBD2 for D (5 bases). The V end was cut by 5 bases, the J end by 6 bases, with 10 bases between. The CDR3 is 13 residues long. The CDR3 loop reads CASSPLRAGELFF. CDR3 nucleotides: TGTGCCAGCAGTCCCCTGCGGGCCGGGGAGCTGTTTTTT.

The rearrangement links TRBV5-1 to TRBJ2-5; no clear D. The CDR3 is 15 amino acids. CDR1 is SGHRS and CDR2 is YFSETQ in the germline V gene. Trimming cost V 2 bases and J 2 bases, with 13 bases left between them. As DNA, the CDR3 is TGCGCCAGCAGCTTCCTCACAGTCGGGCAAGAGACCCAGTACTTC. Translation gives CASSFLTVGQETQYF.

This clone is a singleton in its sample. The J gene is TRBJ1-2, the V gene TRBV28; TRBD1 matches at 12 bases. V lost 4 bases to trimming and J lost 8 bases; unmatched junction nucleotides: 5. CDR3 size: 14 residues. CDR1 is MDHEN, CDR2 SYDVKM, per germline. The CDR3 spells CASSSGQGAGGYTF. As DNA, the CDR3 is TGTGCCAGCAGTTCGGGACAGGGGGCTGGAGGCTACACCTTC.

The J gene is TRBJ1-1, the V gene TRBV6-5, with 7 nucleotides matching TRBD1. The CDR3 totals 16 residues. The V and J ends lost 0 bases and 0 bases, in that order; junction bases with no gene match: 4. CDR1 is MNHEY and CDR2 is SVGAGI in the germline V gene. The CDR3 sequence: CASSYSRTGLNTEAFF. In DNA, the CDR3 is TGTGCCAGCAGTTACTCAAGGACAGGCCTGAACACTGAAGCTTTCTTT.